One sample yielded the 28 T cell receptor beta chains listed below, sequenced in a study of cytomegalovirus exposure and HLA in healthy donors. PCR used 60 Vbeta primers and 13 Jbeta primers. The repertoire was sequenced with immunoSEQ multiplex PCR; TCRdb's copy has only in-frame clones and lacks some. The sample shows 250,000 to 350,000 clones, around 86% of them seen only once. Sequencing input: PBMCs. These receptor sequences come from a man aged 35 to 55 in good health and CMV-seropositive.

This chain connects TRBV19 to TRBJ2-1; D might be TRBD2 (6 bases). V gave up 3 bases and J gave up 1 base, with 13 bases separating them. This CDR3 contains 16 residues. Germline V lookup: CDR1 LNHDA, CDR2 SQIVND (reference sequence). The DNA of the CDR3 is TGTGCCAGTAGTATTACTTCTCTAGCGTCCTACAATGAGCAGTTCTTC. Protein product: CASSITSLASYNEQFF.

V and J are TRBV27 and TRBJ1-4; D unresolved. The CDR3 extends over 14 amino acids. Germline V CDR1 and CDR2: MNHEY, SMNVEV (reference sequence). V was shortened by 2 bases and J by 8 bases, with 12 bases between the two germline ends. The CDR3 loop is CASSLGRGREKLFF. CDR3 DNA: TGTGCCAGCAGTTTAGGCCGAGGTCGGGAAAAACTGTTTTTT.

This chain links TRBV18 with TRBJ1-4; D uncertain. Trimming removed 3 bases from V and 1 base from J, with 3 bases in between. Germline V gene data show CDR1 as KGHSH and CDR2 as LQKENI. This CDR3 is 13 amino acids long. The CDR3 DNA follows: TGTGCCAGCTCACCCCAAACTAATGAAAAACTGTTTTTT. Translating gives CASSPQTNEKLFF.

The rearrangement joins TRBV18 to TRBJ2-7; tentatively, D is TRBD1 (5 bases). V lost 4 bases and J 6 bases, leaving 13 bases between the germline ends. Germline CDR1 reads KGHSH; CDR2 reads LQKENI. The CDR3 length is 13 residues. DNA for the CDR3: TGTGCCAGCTCACGGCAGGGTACCCGCGAGCAGTACTTC. Protein product: CASSRQGTREQYF. Full variable domain (missing parts from reference TRBV18 and TRBJ2-7): NAGVMQNPRHLVRRRGQEARLRCSPMKGHSHVYWYRQLPEEGLKFMVYLQKENIIDESGMPKERFSAEFPKEGPSILRIQQVVRGDSAAYFCASSRQGTREQYFGPGTRLTVT.

V gene TRBV19 combines with J gene TRBJ1-1; D unresolved. Looked up from germline, CDR1 is LNHDA and CDR2 is SQIVND (reference sequence). This CDR3 has 15 residues. Trimming took 2 bases from V and 2 from J, leaving 12 bases between them. CDR3 DNA sequence: TGTGCCAGTAGTATAAGGAGGAGGGAAAACACTGAAGCTTTCTTT. It encodes CASSIRRRENTEAFF. Combining the CDR3 with reference TRBV19 and TRBJ1-1 gives the whole variable domain DGGITQSPKYLFRKEGQNVTLSCEQNLNHDAMYWYRQDPGQGLRLIYYSQIVNDFQKGDIAEGYSVSREKKESFPLTVTSAQKNPTAFYLCASSIRRRENTEAFFGQGTRLTVV.

On this clone: The junction departs from germline at one end; a sequencing error may be responsible. V gene TRBV10-3 combines with J gene TRBJ1-2; 7 nucleotides line up with TRBD1. Germline CDR1 reads ENHRY; CDR2 reads SYGVKD. CDR3 length: 15 residues. In nucleotides, the CDR3 is TGTGCCGTCAGGACTACCGGGACAGATGTCTATGGCTACACCTTC. It is translated as CAVRTTGTDVYGYTF.

Points on this clone: At one boundary the junction diverges from the germline segment, which might be a read error. The chain links TRBV28 to TRBJ1-1; weak D call: TRBD1 (5 bases). The germline gives CDR1 MDHEN, CDR2 SYDVKM. The CDR3 sequence is 13 residues long. The CDR3 region is CACSSGALVEAFF. CDR3 DNA sequence: TGTGCCTGCAGTTCTGGGGCCCTGGTTGAAGCTTTCTTT.

The chain employs TRBV5-1 and TRBJ2-7, with D perhaps TRBD1 (5 bases). This CDR3 region has 14 residues. The germline V gene encodes CDR1 SGHRS and CDR2 YFSETQ. Trimming pared 1 base from V and 7 bases from J, leaving 15 bases between. The CDR3 reads CASSLLTAAEEQYF. The CDR3 DNA follows: TGCGCCAGCAGCTTGTTGACAGCCGCGGAAGAGCAGTACTTC.

The J gene is TRBJ2-1, the V gene TRBV7-8; 12 bases are a match to TRBD2. Unmatched junction bases numbered 3, after V lost 2 bases and J lost 7 bases. Germline V gives CDR1 SGHVS, CDR2 FQNEAQ. The CDR3 is 15 amino acids. The CDR3 reads CASSLLAGGLNEQFF. CDR3 sequence (DNA): TGTGCCAGCAGCTTACTAGCGGGAGGGCTTAATGAGCAGTTCTTC. Supplemented by reference TRBV7-8 and TRBJ2-1, the full variable domain reads GAGVSQSPRYKVAKRGQDVALRCDPISGHVSLFWYQQALGQGPEFLTYFQNEAQLDKSGLPSDRFFAERPEGSVSTLKIQRTQQEDSAVYLCASSLLAGGLNEQFFGPGTRLTVL.

This chain joins TRBV9 and TRBJ2-3; D is possibly TRBD2 (6 bases). Trimming took 3 bases from V and 2 from J, leaving 10 bases between them. Germline loops: CDR1 SGDLS, CDR2 YYNGEE. The CDR3 is 14 residues long. The CDR3 region is CASSGGDSTDTQYF. The CDR3 DNA follows: TGTGCCAGCAGCGGGGGGGACTCCACAGATACGCAGTATTTT.

This chain joins TRBV5-6 and TRBJ2-5; TRBD2 matches at 14 bases. With 5 bases clipped from V and 4 bases from J, the junction kept 4 bases outside the gene matches. CDR1 is SGHDT, CDR2 YYEEEE, per germline. This CDR3 has 15 residues. The CDR3 reads CASRTGLAGVETQYF. CDR3 bases: TGTGCCAGCAGAACGGGACTAGCGGGAGTAGAGACCCAGTACTTC.

This clone was counted only a few times. The CDR3 loop is CASSLSGGRQSTF. The CDR3 DNA is TGTGCCAGCAGTTTATCCGGTGGTCGACAGAGCACCTTC. The rearrangement links TRBV27 to TRBJ1-2, with D possibly being TRBD1 (5 bases). This CDR3 is 13 amino acids long. V was cut by 0 bases and J by 13 bases, with 15 bases left in between. The germline V gene has CDR1 MNHEY and CDR2 SMNVEV (reference sequence).

The chain recombines TRBV2 with TRBJ2-7; TRBD2 aligns across 10 bases. In germline, CDR1 is SNHLY, CDR2 FYNNEI. The CDR3 sequence is 14 residues long. J gave up 3 bases and V 6 bases, and 5 bases lay outside the gene matches. The chain's CDR3 is CASRKASGSYEQYF. The CDR3 DNA follows: TGTGCCAGCAGGAAGGCTAGCGGGAGCTACGAGCAGTACTTC.

The chain's CDR3 is CAWGGGARGGEQYF. In DNA form, the CDR3 reads TGTGCCTGGGGAGGGGGGGCCCGAGGGGGCGAGCAGTACTTC. The chain combines TRBV30 with TRBJ2-7; a possible D gene is TRBD2 (7 bases). V lost 5 bases and J lost 6, with 20 bases in between. This CDR3 region has 14 residues. Germline CDR1 and CDR2: GTSNPN and SVGIG (reference sequence).

The chain uses TRBV27 and TRBJ2-5; D may be TRBD2 (6 bases). Germline CDR1 is MNHEY and CDR2 is SMNVEV (reference sequence). With 5 bases removed from V and 11 bases from J, the gap between germline ends came to 24 bases. CDR3 length: 15 amino acids. The DNA for the CDR3 is TGTGCCAGCAGTACACCTTCGGGACTCCTAGGGGAGCAGTACTTC. Translation: CASSTPSGLLGEQYF.

In this sample, this clone turned up a few times. The genes are TRBV6-5 and TRBJ2-7; TRBD1 aligns across 8 bases. Germline trimming cut 3 bases from V and 4 bases from J; bases unmatched to any gene: 5. CDR1 and CDR2 (germline): MNHEY, SVGAGI. This CDR3 is built from 14 residues. In nucleotides, the CDR3 is TGTGCCAGCAGTTATCAGGGGGCGGGTTACGAGCAGTACTTC. Its protein product is CASSYQGAGYEQYF.

The chain employs TRBV7-3 and TRBJ2-2, with no clear D. CDR1 is SGHTA, CDR2 FQGTGA, per germline. V lost 3 bases and J lost 5, with 10 bases in between. The CDR3 covers 14 residues. This CDR3 is CASSFVGRTGELFF. As DNA, the CDR3 is TGTGCCAGCAGCTTTGTCGGTCGGACCGGGGAGCTGTTTTTT. Complete variable domain (other parts from reference TRBV7-3 and TRBJ2-2): GAGVSQTPSNKVTEKGKYVELRCDPISGHTALYWYRQSLGQGPEFLIYFQGTGAADDSGLPNDRFFAVRPEGSVSTLKIQRTERGDSAVYLCASSFVGRTGELFFGEGSRLTVL.

This clone was found once. V usage is TRBV28 and J usage is TRBJ2-1; 7 bases are a match to TRBD2. V was pared by 5 bases and J by 3 bases, with 7 bases of the junction left unmatched. From germline, CDR1 is MDHEN and CDR2 SYDVKM. The CDR3 consists of 15 residues. Written as DNA, the CDR3 is TGTGCCAGCAGTGACATCACGGGGGGCTACAATGAGCAGTTCTTC. It specifies CASSDITGGYNEQFF.

The chain is built from TRBV7-9 and TRBJ2-7; tentative D call: TRBD1 (6 bases). Germline V gene lookup returns CDR1 SEHNR and CDR2 FQNEAQ (reference sequence). CDR3 length equals 14 residues. V was pared by 5 bases and J by 3 bases, with 14 bases between. Here the CDR3 reads CASSVTGVGYEQYF. CDR3 coding DNA: TGTGCCAGCAGCGTGACAGGAGTCGGCTACGAGCAGTACTTC.

CDR3 sequence (DNA): TGTGCCAGCAGTGAATCCGGGACTAGCGACAATGAGCAGTTCTTC. Encoded protein: CASSESGTSDNEQFF. V is TRBV25-1 and J is TRBJ2-1; 10 nucleotides line up with TRBD2. The length of the CDR3 is 15 residues. The germline gives CDR1 MGHDK, CDR2 SYGVNS. V lost 1 base and J lost 5; bases outside the gene matches: 2. The full variable domain, with the rest looked up from reference TRBV25-1 and TRBJ2-1, is EADIYQTPRYLVIGTGKKITLECSQTMGHDKMYWYQQDPGMELHLIHYSYGVNSTEKGDLSSESTVSRIRTEHFPLTLESARPSHTSQYLCASSESGTSDNEQFFGPGTRLTVL.

V is TRBV5-6 and J is TRBJ1-2, with D tentatively TRBD1 (6 bases). Trimming cost V 4 bases and J 6 bases, with 13 bases left between them. CDR1 and CDR2 (germline): SGHDT, YYEEEE. The CDR3 spans 13 residues. CDR3 sequence: CASSPTGRDGYTF. In DNA, the CDR3 is TGTGCCAGCAGCCCTACAGGGAGGGATGGCTACACCTTC.

This chain uses TRBV28 with TRBJ2-7; 9 positions match TRBD2. In germline, CDR1 is MDHEN, CDR2 SYDVKM. V shed 11 bases and J 2 bases; nucleotides not matched to a gene: 7. The CDR3 totals 13 residues. In nucleotides, the CDR3 is TGTGCCCTAGGTAGCGGGAGAACCTACGAGCAGTACTTC. Translation: CALGSGRTYEQYF.

The CDR3 reads CASSYWGSRDRGLETQYF. CDR3 DNA: TGTGCCAGCAGCTATTGGGGATCCCGGGACAGGGGGCTCGAGACCCAGTACTTC. The chain is built from TRBV5-8 and TRBJ2-5; 12 bases are a match to TRBD1. From germline, CDR1 is SGHTS and CDR2 YDEGEE. The CDR3 loop spans 18 amino acids. Trimming took 3 bases from V and 5 from J; bases not matched to a gene: 14.

This chain links TRBV10-3 with TRBJ2-1; 9 bases align to TRBD2. Germline trimming cut 6 bases from V and 2 bases from J; bases unmatched to any gene: 8. The CDR3 length is 16 residues. Looked up from germline, CDR1 is ENHRY and CDR2 is SYGVKD. Here the CDR3 DNA reads TGTGCCATCAGCCTCCTAGCGGGACCTACCTACAATGAGCAGTTCTTC. Its protein is CAISLLAGPTYNEQFF.

V gene TRBV29-1 combines with J gene TRBJ2-1; 15 nucleotides align to TRBD2. V was clipped by 6 bases and J by 0 bases; unmatched bases: 3. This CDR3 spans 16 amino acids. Germline lookup yields CDR1 SQVTM and CDR2 ANQGSEA. CDR3 residues: CSVGTSGRTSYNEQFF. CDR3 in DNA: TGCAGCGTAGGGACTAGCGGGAGGACCTCCTACAATGAGCAGTTCTTC.

V usage is TRBV11-1 and J usage is TRBJ2-4; 8 bases line up with TRBD2. V was clipped by 3 bases and J by 5 bases; unmatched bases: 9. Per the germline V gene, CDR1 is SGHAT and CDR2 is FQDESV (reference sequence). The CDR3 has 16 residues. The CDR3 is CASSFSRGGPENIQYF. CDR3 DNA sequence: TGTGCCAGCAGCTTTTCCCGGGGGGGGCCGGAAAACATTCAGTACTTC.

The chain recombines TRBV11-2 with TRBJ2-7; D is perhaps TRBD2 (5 bases). Germline V gene lookup returns CDR1 SGHAT and CDR2 FQNNGV. The germline V and J ends were trimmed by 5 bases and 3 bases, with 17 bases remaining between them. The CDR3 totals 15 residues. CDR3 region: CASSPLAGPRYEQYF. For the CDR3, the DNA is TGTGCCAGCAGCCCCCTGGCGGGCCCGCGCTACGAGCAGTACTTC.

The chain has TRBV9 and TRBJ2-6; D may be TRBD2 (7 bases). The CDR3 spans 19 residues. In germline, CDR1 is SGDLS, CDR2 YYNGEE. Trimming cost V 4 bases and J 0 bases, with 20 bases left between them. The CDR3, as DNA: TGTGCCAGCAGCCCGAAGGGGGGGGAACTAAGCTCTGGGGCCAACGTCCTGACTTTC. Translation: CASSPKGGELSSGANVLTF.